This entry features one T cell receptor beta chain sequence. Amplification yielded TCR beta CDR3 regions, with RNA transcripts as the source. The TCR CDR3 first-round RT-PCR relied on the HTBI primer set. TCRdb processed the multiplex PCR reads anew with MiXCR; each CDR3 protein has one entry. Here the sample spans 300,000 to 400,000 distinct CDR3 sequences, 15% to 20% being singletons. CDR1 is SGHTA, CDR2 FQGNSA, per germline. The length of the CDR3 is 11 residues. V was clipped by 6 bases and J by 3 bases, with 2 bases between them. The data stem from a study of T cells in Graves' hyperthyroidism and ophthalmopathy.

This TCR derives from a man aged 18-30 years with Graves' ophthalmopathy. The sample taken for sequencing was blood. The chain recombines TRBV7-2 with TRBJ2-2; D gene unclear. For the CDR3, the DNA is TGTGCCAGCAGGGACACCGGGGAGCTGTTTTTT. Translated, it gives CASRDTGELFF.